Below are 17 T cell receptor beta chains sequenced from a single sample in a study of T-cell reconstitution after alpha-beta-depleted transplantation in children. The TCRbeta library was prepared with unique molecular identifiers. Using its own MiXCR run on the PCR reads, TCRdb lists one record per CDR3 protein. The sample lists about 250,000 distinct CDR3 sequences, roughly a quarter occurring once. Here the sequenced sample was PBMCs, mostly from graft donor cells, taken 360 days after TCRalphabeta/CD19-depleted stem cell transplant. These receptors were obtained from a female patient aged 2-9 years who had a stem cell transplant for congenital amegakaryocytic thrombocytopenia, so the T cells may come from the graft donor.

This clonotype appeared a few times. The chain is built from TRBV6-2 or TRBV6-3 and TRBJ1-6; no definite D call. V lost 5 bases to trimming and J lost 7 bases, with 15 bases between them. CDR3 size: 15 residues. Per the germline V gene, CDR1 is MNHEY and CDR2 is SVGEGT. Written as DNA, the CDR3 is TGTGCCAGCAGTCATTCACGGCCGGGAAATTCACCCCTCCACTTT. This gives the protein CASSHSRPGNSPLHF.

Only a few counts were recorded for this clonotype. The chain recombines TRBV6-2 or TRBV6-3 with TRBJ1-4, with D unclear. The length of the CDR3 is 12 residues. V was shortened by 0 bases and J by 5 bases, with 1 base between the two germline ends. Germline CDR1 MNHEY, CDR2 SVGEGT. CDR3 sequence: CASSYSNEKLFF. Written as DNA, the CDR3 is TGTGCCAGCAGTTACTCGAATGAAAAACTGTTTTTT.

V and J are TRBV15 and TRBJ2-1; D unclear. Germline-derived CDR1 and CDR2 are LNHNV and YYDKDF (reference sequence). V was clipped by 5 bases and J by 4 bases, with 6 bases between them. The CDR3 is 12 amino acids. In DNA, the CDR3 is TGTGCCACCAGCCGACTTTACAATGAGCAGTTCTTC. Protein product: CATSRLYNEQFF.

V usage is TRBV10-3 and J usage is TRBJ2-7; maybe TRBD1 (6 bases). The CDR3 consists of 14 residues. V was shortened by 0 bases and J by 4 bases, with 10 bases between the two germline ends. The germline gives CDR1 ENHRY, CDR2 SYGVKD. CDR3 amino acids: CAISESGGQYEQYF. CDR3 in DNA: TGTGCCATCAGTGAGTCGGGTGGACAGTACGAGCAGTACTTC.

The chain links TRBV7-8 to TRBJ2-3; maybe TRBD1 (6 bases). The CDR3 covers 15 residues. The germline gives CDR1 SGHVS, CDR2 FQNEAQ. V dropped 5 bases and J dropped 6 bases, with 18 bases sitting between them. CDR3 protein: CASSPLGGGGDTQYF. CDR3 bases: TGTGCCAGCAGCCCCCTCGGTGGGGGCGGGGATACGCAGTATTTT.

V gene TRBV12-3 or TRBV12-4 combines with J gene TRBJ1-4, with TRBD1 as a possible D gene (5 bases). V dropped 1 base and J dropped 6 bases, with 9 bases sitting between them. The CDR3 loop spans 14 amino acids. The CDR3 nucleotides read TGTGCCAGCAGTTTAGAGGGGCCCCATGAAAAACTGTTTTTT. Its translation: CASSLEGPHEKLFF.

J is TRBJ2-7 and V is TRBV20-1, with 10 bases matching TRBD2. Germline CDR1 DFQATT, CDR2 SNEGSKA (reference sequence). The CDR3 has 13 amino acids. J lost 4 bases, V lost 6 bases, and 6 bases had no gene match. DNA for the CDR3: TGCAGTGCCTCTCGGACTAGCGGATACGAGCAGTACTTC. This codes for CSASRTSGYEQYF.

This chain uses TRBV6-2 or TRBV6-3 with TRBJ2-1; D is ambiguous. Per the germline V gene, CDR1 is MNHEY and CDR2 is SVGEGT. The length of the CDR3 is 14 residues. The V and J ends lost 1 base and 11 bases respectively, with 15 bases between them. The CDR3 here is CASSYLSITTQQFF. The CDR3 DNA reads as TGTGCCAGCAGTTACTTGTCGATTACGACTCAGCAGTTCTTC.

This clonotype came up a few times. The rearrangement joins TRBV4-2 to TRBJ2-1, with D possibly matching TRBD1 (5 bases). The V end lost 5 bases, the J end lost 3 bases, and 14 bases lay between the germline ends. The V gene's germline CDR1 is LGHNA and CDR2 YNFKEQ. This CDR3 contains 15 residues. The CDR3 bases are TGTGCCAGCAGCGCACAGGTTACCAACTACAATGAGCAGTTCTTC. It codes for CASSAQVTNYNEQFF.

This clonotype was observed a handful of times. This sequence joins TRBV7-8 and TRBJ1-1; D uncertain. Germline loops: CDR1 SGHVS, CDR2 FQNEAQ. The CDR3 contains 15 residues. The ends were cut back, 3 bases at V and 4 bases at J, with 15 bases in the middle. The CDR3 loop is CASSLGGVGGTEAFF. The CDR3 nucleotides are TGTGCCAGCAGCTTGGGCGGGGTAGGCGGCACTGAAGCTTTCTTT.

The V call is TRBV24-1, the J call TRBJ1-5, with D possibly being TRBD1 (5 bases). This CDR3 has 14 amino acids. The germline V gene encodes CDR1 KGHDR and CDR2 SFDVKD. With 9 bases removed from V and 2 bases from J, the gap between germline ends came to 13 bases. CDR3 loop: CATESGGGNQPQHF. Written as DNA, the CDR3 is TGTGCCACCGAAAGTGGGGGAGGCAATCAGCCCCAGCATTTT.

This clonotype was found a few times. The chain has TRBV5-6 and TRBJ2-1; D is unresolved. Trimming shortened V by 0 bases and J by 0 bases, and 10 bases separated the two germline ends. The CDR3 is made up of 16 amino acids. Germline CDR1 reads SGHDT; CDR2 reads YYEEEE. This CDR3 is CASSLATRSSYNEQFF. The CDR3 DNA reads TGTGCCAGCAGCTTGGCGACAAGGAGCTCCTACAATGAGCAGTTCTTC.

V usage is TRBV4-2 and J usage is TRBJ1-1, with D uncertain. Germline V gene sequence: CDR1 LGHNA, CDR2 YNFKEQ. Trimming took 4 bases from V and 1 from J, leaving 10 bases between them. The CDR3 totals 14 residues. CDR3 sequence (DNA): TGTGCCAGCAGCCCCTCTAACTCGAACACTGAAGCTTTCTTT. It yields the protein CASSPSNSNTEAFF.

The chain employs TRBV6-1 and TRBJ2-1; possible D gene TRBD2, 6 bases. CDR1 is MNHNS and CDR2 is SASEGT in the germline V gene. The CDR3 sequence is 13 residues long. The V gene lost 6 bases and the J gene lost 3 bases, with 9 bases spanning the gap. CDR3 sequence reads: CASRGTDYNEQFF. CDR3 DNA sequence: TGTGCCAGCAGAGGGACTGACTACAATGAGCAGTTCTTC.

The chain joins TRBV4-2 to TRBJ2-1; D possibly corresponds to TRBD2 (5 bases). V was clipped by 0 bases and J by 0 bases, with 9 bases between them. There are 16 residues in the CDR3. Germline V gene lookup returns CDR1 LGHNA and CDR2 YNFKEQ. The CDR3 sequence: CASSQDKRSSYNEQFF. The CDR3 bases are TGTGCCAGCAGCCAAGATAAGCGGAGCTCCTACAATGAGCAGTTCTTC.

This chain joins TRBV5-1 and TRBJ2-2; D remains ambiguous. The CDR3 extends over 15 amino acids. V shed 0 bases and J shed 4 bases, with 10 bases lying between them. Germline-derived CDR1 and CDR2 are SGHRS and YFSETQ. The CDR3 sequence: CASSLGRAVTGELFF. The CDR3 region has the DNA TGCGCCAGCAGCTTGGGAAGGGCGGTCACCGGGGAGCTGTTTTTT.

This clonotype was recorded a few times. This sequence joins TRBV20-1 and TRBJ2-5, with no clear D. V shed 0 bases and J shed 4 bases, with 9 bases lying between them. The germline V gene has CDR1 DFQATT and CDR2 SNEGSKA (reference sequence). This CDR3 is built from 13 residues. The CDR3 here is CSARDPGAETQYF. The CDR3 DNA is TGCAGTGCTAGAGATCCGGGCGCAGAGACCCAGTACTTC.